This TCR beta chain stems from a study of blood T cell repertoires in COVID-19. In the study overall: Whether acute or convalescent, the COVID-19 samples came from the United States, Italy and Spain.

How the authors handled the data: Cell counts per sample came from amplifying reference gene primers. Generated by immunoSEQ multiplex PCR, the TCRdb table keeps only in-frame clones and is missing some. V, J and clone size are taken as reported in that table, and D and trimming were inferred from the DNA itself. This table holds under 45,000 clones, around 85% found once. J gave up 3 bases and V 2 bases, and 5 bases lay outside the gene matches. The CDR3 has 15 residues. Germline assignment: CDR1 SGHTA and CDR2 FQGNSA. In Seattle, patients joined the study during active infection and were tracked longitudinally.

Sequenced input: peripheral blood. The J gene is TRBJ2-7, the V gene TRBV7-2; 9 nucleotides line up with TRBD1. The receptor was derived from a man between 65 and 80 years old with COVID-19, enrolled during active disease. The CDR3 reads CASSLQGQGFYEQYF. As DNA, the CDR3 is TGTGCCAGCAGCTTACAGGGACAGGGCTTCTACGAGCAGTACTTC.